The sequence of this T cell receptor beta chain was determined in a study of blood T cell repertoires in COVID-19. Study-level information: Whether acute or convalescent, the COVID-19 samples came from the United States, Italy and Spain.

This table comes from immunoSEQ multiplex PCR, and its TCRdb copy is limited to in-frame clones, with some not included. Among around 47,000 clones listed, 88% were seen once. The CDR3 extends over 13 amino acids. The V end was cut by 1 base, the J end by 4 bases, with 7 bases between. This sequence originates from a man aged 45 to 65 with active COVID-19. The specimen was peripheral blood. The chain uses TRBV12-3 or TRBV12-4 and TRBJ2-5; D perhaps matches TRBD1 (5 bases). The CDR3 coding sequence is TGTGCCAGCAGTTTAGACAGGTTAGAGACCCAGTACTTC. It yields the protein CASSLDRLETQYF.